One sample yielded the 32 T cell receptor beta chains listed below, sequenced in a study of T cell changes during pregnancy in multiple sclerosis (dated by TCRdb to about 2019). The library was made by the immunoSEQ multiplex PCR assay. TCRdb took this table from immuneACCESS and kept in-frame rearrangements with V and J called. Such tables lack part of the clones; where checked against another copy, unresolved V genes explain under half of the gap, and the rest is unexplained. In all, the sample holds some 73,000 clones, and 85% to 95% of those were seen once. The ten largest clones represent roughly 3% of the sample. The sequenced sample was peripheral blood, obtained in the third trimester of pregnancy. The origin of the receptors is a female donor in good health, enrolled as a control in a pregnancy study.

This clone turned up a few times. This chain joins TRBV28 and TRBJ1-1; 9 bases align to TRBD1. There are 13 residues in the CDR3. Per germline, CDR1 MDHEN and CDR2 SYDVKM. Trimming at V came to 3 bases and at J to 6 bases, leaving 2 bases not matched to a gene. DNA for the CDR3: TGTGCCAGCAGTTTGACAGGGGGTCCTGAAGCTTTCTTT. It codes for CASSLTGGPEAFF.

The count of this clone is one. This chain uses TRBV15 with TRBJ1-6, with a tentative D call TRBD1 (5 bases). Germline V gene sequence: CDR1 LNHNV, CDR2 YYDKDF (reference sequence). This CDR3 comprises 17 residues. V was shortened by 5 bases and J by 4 bases, with 18 bases between the two germline ends. The CDR3 DNA reads as TGTGCCACCAGCGGGGAGGGGACTCTGGGATATAATTCACCCCTCCACTTT. Encoded protein: CATSGEGTLGYNSPLHF.

J is TRBJ1-1 and V is TRBV10-2; a weak D match, TRBD1 (5 bases). The V and J ends lost 2 bases and 7 bases respectively, with 11 bases between them. This CDR3 is 13 amino acids long. Germline assignment: CDR1 WSHSY and CDR2 SAAADI. For the CDR3, the DNA is TGCGCCAGCAGTGAGGCAGGGCAGGGTGAAGCTTTCTTT. Its translation: CASSEAGQGEAFF.

This rearrangement joins TRBV30 to TRBJ2-7; TRBD1 agrees at 9 bases. CDR3 size: 14 residues. The V and J ends lost 0 bases and 5 bases, in that order; junction bases with no gene match: 5. Looked up from germline, CDR1 is GTSNPN and CDR2 is SVGIG (reference sequence). The CDR3 coding sequence is TGTGCCTGGAGTGTAGGGGGACAGGGAAACGAGCAGTACTTC. Translated, it gives CAWSVGGQGNEQYF. Drawing the rest from reference TRBV30 and TRBJ2-7, the complete variable domain is SQTIHQWPATLVQPVGSPLSLECTVEGTSNPNLYWYRQAAGRGLQLLFYSVGIGQISSEVPQNLSASRPQDRQFILSSKKLLLSDSGFYLCAWSVGGQGNEQYFGPGTRLTVT.

The chain links TRBV2 to TRBJ2-5; 10 bases match TRBD2. The CDR3 contains 15 residues. Germline values: CDR1 SNHLY, CDR2 FYNNEI. V shed 7 bases, J shed 5 bases, and the junction held 10 bases outside the gene matches. The CDR3 reads CASILAGGGTETQYF. DNA for the CDR3: TGTGCCAGCATTTTAGCGGGGGGTGGGACGGAGACCCAGTACTTC.

This chain's CDR3 is CASSLGQAPYGYTF. DNA of the CDR3: TGTGCCAGCAGCTTAGGACAGGCCCCCTATGGCTACACCTTC. The chain couples TRBV7-8 to TRBJ1-2; D is possibly TRBD1 (6 bases). In germline, CDR1 is SGHVS, CDR2 FQNEAQ. V gave up 1 base and J gave up 4 bases, with 10 bases separating them. The CDR3 spans 14 residues.

This clone was seen only a few times. The rearrangement links TRBV9 to TRBJ1-3, with D unresolved. The germline gives CDR1 SGDLS, CDR2 YYNGEE. The CDR3 totals 13 residues. CDR3 DNA sequence: TGTACCACTGGAGCCGACTCTGGAAACACCATATATTTT. Its protein product is CTTGADSGNTIYF.

The chain recombines TRBV7-9 with TRBJ2-1; a weak D match, TRBD1 (6 bases). From germline, CDR1 is SEHNR and CDR2 FQNEAQ (reference sequence). The CDR3 is 15 residues long. Trimming took off 5 bases at V and 0 bases at J, with 11 bases between the two ends. CDR3 region: CASSPQDSSYNEQFF. CDR3 bases: TGTGCCAGCAGCCCCCAGGACAGCTCCTACAATGAGCAGTTCTTC. Drawing the rest from reference TRBV7-9 and TRBJ2-1, the complete variable domain is DTGVSQNPRHKITKRGQNVTFRCDPISEHNRLYWYRQTLGQGPEFLTYFQNEAQLEKSRLLSDRFSAERPKGSFSTLEIQRTEQGDSAMYLCASSPQDSSYNEQFFGPGTRLTVL.

The rearrangement links TRBV18 to TRBJ2-2; D remains ambiguous. CDR3 size: 13 residues. V shed 2 bases and J shed 5 bases, with 6 bases lying between them. Germline lookup yields CDR1 KGHSH and CDR2 LQKENI. The CDR3 here is CASSPGGTGELFF. In nucleotides, the CDR3 is TGTGCCAGCTCACCAGGCGGAACCGGGGAGCTGTTTTTT.

The chain employs TRBV7-2 and TRBJ2-3; D gene ambiguous. The germline gives CDR1 SGHTA, CDR2 FQGNSA. The CDR3 extends over 13 amino acids. Trimming took 6 bases from V and 2 from J, leaving 9 bases between them. The CDR3 is CASSKALTDTQYF. Here the CDR3 DNA reads TGTGCCAGCAGTAAAGCCCTCACAGATACGCAGTATTTT.

This chain links TRBV7-2 with TRBJ2-1; 11 positions match TRBD2. Germline trimming cut 6 bases from V and 8 bases from J; bases unmatched to any gene: 6. The CDR3 spans 14 residues. CDR1 and CDR2 (germline): SGHTA, FQGNSA. CDR3 loop: CASRVGLAGDEQFF. The CDR3 coding sequence is TGTGCCAGCAGGGTAGGACTAGCGGGCGATGAGCAGTTCTTC.

The chain couples TRBV6-4 to TRBJ2-1, with D unresolved. The germline V and J ends were trimmed by 3 bases and 4 bases, with 7 bases remaining between them. This CDR3 contains 13 residues. Germline values: CDR1 MRHNA, CDR2 SNTAGT. The CDR3 sequence: CASSEESYNEQFF. The CDR3 region has the DNA TGTGCCAGCAGTGAGGAGAGTTACAATGAGCAGTTCTTC.

The chain combines TRBV12-1 with TRBJ2-7; TRBD2, the D gene given by the table, was not confirmed from the DNA. TRBV12-1 has pseudogene status. The length of the CDR3 is 16 residues. CDR3 sequence: CASSYGTSGAAYEQYF. The CDR3, as DNA: TGTGCCAGCAGCTATGGGACTAGCGGCGCCGCCTACGAGCAGTACTTC.

The V call is TRBV11-2, the J call TRBJ2-7; 12 nucleotides match TRBD2. Germline V gives CDR1 SGHAT, CDR2 FQNNGV. V was pared by 2 bases and J by 5 bases, with 4 bases of the junction left unmatched. The CDR3 extends over 15 amino acids. CDR3 residues: CASSLTSGRFDEQYF. The CDR3 DNA sequence: TGTGCCAGCAGCTTAACTAGCGGGAGGTTCGACGAGCAGTACTTC.

This clone was seen a single time. J is TRBJ2-3 and V is TRBV7-2; TRBD2 agrees at 9 bases. There are 14 residues in the CDR3. V shed 2 bases and J 5 bases; nucleotides not matched to a gene: 2. Germline loops: CDR1 SGHTA, CDR2 FQGNSA. The CDR3 reads CASSLRAGGDTQYF. DNA of the CDR3: TGTGCCAGCAGCTTAAGAGCGGGAGGAGATACGCAGTATTTT.

J is TRBJ2-1 and V is TRBV11-3; 7 bases map to TRBD1. There are 13 residues in the CDR3. V was clipped by 0 bases and J by 13 bases; unmatched bases: 6. The V gene's germline CDR1 is SGHNT and CDR2 YENEEA. The CDR3, as DNA: TGTGCCAGCAGCTTAGATGTAGCAGGGGGTCAGTTCTTC. Residues: CASSLDVAGGQFF.

The chain couples TRBV27 to TRBJ1-1; D is undetermined. CDR1 and CDR2 (germline): MNHEY, SMNVEV (reference sequence). Between the trimmed V and J ends, which lost 2 bases and 4 bases, there was a span of 14 bases. This CDR3 region has 15 residues. CDR3 in amino acids: CASSLTMRVPTEAFF. CDR3 sequence (DNA): TGTGCCAGCAGTTTAACTATGCGTGTACCCACTGAAGCTTTCTTT.

This chain connects TRBV27 to TRBJ2-7; D is unresolved. CDR1 and CDR2 from the germline V gene are MNHEY and SMNVEV (reference sequence). V dropped 4 bases and J dropped 0 bases, with 7 bases sitting between them. The CDR3 has 13 amino acids. The CDR3 region is CASSYRGSYEQYF. DNA of the CDR3: TGTGCCAGCAGTTATCGCGGCTCCTACGAGCAGTACTTC.

The rearrangement uses TRBV9 and TRBJ2-3, with 10 bases fitting TRBD2. The CDR3 is 17 amino acids. Trimming at V came to 0 bases and at J to 3 bases, leaving 7 bases not matched to a gene. CDR1 SGDLS and CDR2 YYNGEE come from the germline V gene. The CDR3 bases are TGTGCCAGCAGCGTAGATCTTTCTAGCGGGGGAACAGATACGCAGTATTTT. Amino acid sequence: CASSVDLSSGGTDTQYF.

The chain recombines TRBV5-1 with TRBJ1-4; unclear D gene. The V end lost 1 base, the J end lost 8 bases, and 15 bases lay between the germline ends. Germline CDR1 and CDR2: SGHRS and YFSETQ. CDR3 length: 15 residues. The CDR3 spells CASSLSRDRGEKLFF. The CDR3, as DNA: TGCGCCAGCAGCTTGAGTCGAGACCGAGGGGAAAAACTGTTTTTT. Combining the CDR3 with reference TRBV5-1 and TRBJ1-4 gives the whole variable domain KAGVTQTPRYLIKTRGQQVTLSCSPISGHRSVSWYQQTPGQGLQFLFEYFSETQRNKGNFPGRFSGRQFSNSRSEMNVSTLELGDSALYLCASSLSRDRGEKLFFGSGTQLSVL.

The chain couples TRBV28 to TRBJ2-1; no definite D call. The CDR3 runs to 12 residues. CDR1 is MDHEN, CDR2 SYDVKM, per germline. V dropped 1 base and J dropped 6 bases, with 4 bases sitting between them. CDR3 sequence (DNA): TGTGCCAGCAGTTTATCCATCAATGAGCAGTTCTTC. Its protein product is CASSLSINEQFF.

The chain employs TRBV7-9 and TRBJ2-1, with TRBD2 matching 7 bases. This CDR3 is built from 13 residues. Germline V gene sequence: CDR1 SEHNR, CDR2 FQNEAQ (reference sequence). With 1 base clipped from V and 6 bases from J, the junction kept 0 bases outside the gene matches. The CDR3 spells CASSLGGGNEQFF. The DNA for the CDR3 is TGTGCCAGCAGCTTAGGGGGGGGCAATGAGCAGTTCTTC.

The chain uses TRBV18 and TRBJ2-2; 8 bases are a match to TRBD2. This CDR3 is 14 amino acids long. With V trimmed by 6 bases and J by 9 bases, 9 bases remained unmatched. The germline V gene has CDR1 KGHSH and CDR2 LQKENI. CDR3 in amino acids: CASSPTSGGRELFF. The DNA for the CDR3 is TGTGCCAGCTCCCCAACTAGCGGAGGCCGGGAGCTGTTTTTT. Looking up the rest from reference TRBV18 and TRBJ2-2 gives the full variable domain: NAGVMQNPRHLVRRRGQEARLRCSPMKGHSHVYWYRQLPEEGLKFMVYLQKENIIDESGMPKERFSAEFPKEGPSILRIQQVVRGDSAAYFCASSPTSGGRELFFGEGSRLTVL.

The chain carries TRBV7-9 and TRBJ1-5, with D possibly matching TRBD1 (5 bases). The ends were cut back, 3 bases at V and 4 bases at J, with 10 bases in the middle. This CDR3 comprises 14 residues. Germline-derived CDR1 and CDR2 are SEHNR and FQNEAQ (reference sequence). CDR3 in DNA: TGTGCCAGCAGCTTCGACGGGGGAAATCAGCCCCAGCATTTT. Translating it yields CASSFDGGNQPQHF.

The chain uses TRBV7-9 and TRBJ2-1; 8 nucleotides agree with TRBD2. The CDR3 contains 15 residues. After removal of 4 bases from V and 6 bases from J, the junction contained 8 bases not matched to a gene. From germline, CDR1 is SEHNR and CDR2 FQNEAQ (reference sequence). CDR3 DNA: TGTGCCAGCAGCTCCGGGGCGCGGGAGGTCAATGAGCAGTTCTTC. Translated: CASSSGAREVNEQFF.

The rearrangement links TRBV13 to TRBJ1-3; D not resolved. The CDR3 sequence is 15 residues long. Germline values: CDR1 PRHDT, CDR2 FYEKMQ (reference sequence). V lost 5 bases, J lost 0 bases, and 11 bases lay in between. CDR3 sequence: CASSRPLSSGNTIYF. The CDR3 region has the DNA TGTGCCAGCAGCCGTCCCCTTAGCTCTGGAAACACCATATATTTT.

The gene calls are TRBV15 and TRBJ1-6; D is uncertain. Per germline, CDR1 LNHNV and CDR2 YYDKDF (reference sequence). CDR3 length: 15 amino acids. Deletions cut 0 bases from V and 6 bases from J, with 9 bases between. DNA for the CDR3: TGTGCCACCAGCAGAGATCGGAGTCTTAATTCACCCCTCCACTTT. Its protein product is CATSRDRSLNSPLHF.

Regarding this clone: The same CDR3 can be traced to other DNA sequences in this sample. The chain is built from TRBV11-2 and TRBJ2-5, with D perhaps matching TRBD1 (5 bases). The germline V gene encodes CDR1 SGHAT and CDR2 FQNNGV. V was clipped by 0 bases and J by 4 bases, with 6 bases between them. The CDR3 covers 13 residues. The DNA for the CDR3 is TGTGCCAGCAGCTTAGATAGGGGAGAGACCCAGTACTTC. Amino acids: CASSLDRGETQYF.

This clone was found once. The CDR3, as DNA: TGTGCCAGCAGTTTAACCATCGGACTGGATACGCAGTATTTT. It codes for CASSLTIGLDTQYF. The chain employs TRBV28 and TRBJ2-3; tentatively, D is TRBD2 (5 bases). V was clipped by 2 bases and J by 6 bases, with 12 bases between them. CDR1 is MDHEN and CDR2 is SYDVKM in the germline V gene. The CDR3 extends over 14 amino acids.

The chain links TRBV6-6 to TRBJ1-4; no firm D call. Trimming removed 0 bases at V and 4 bases at J, with 9 bases between. This CDR3 comprises 15 residues. Germline lookup yields CDR1 MNHNY and CDR2 SVGAGI (reference sequence). CDR3 in DNA: TGTGCCAGCAGTTACTCTGGGCAGAATAATGAAAAACTGTTTTTT. Protein product: CASSYSGQNNEKLFF.

This rearrangement joins TRBV5-1 to TRBJ1-3, with D hard to call. Germline V gene lookup returns CDR1 SGHRS and CDR2 YFSETQ. The CDR3 runs 14 residues. V was clipped by 0 bases and J by 1 base, with 5 bases between them. CDR3 sequence reads: CASSLAGSGNTIYF. In DNA, the CDR3 is TGCGCCAGCAGCTTGGCGGGTTCTGGAAACACCATATATTTT.

The chain joins TRBV27 to TRBJ2-2; D call uncertain. This CDR3 is 12 amino acids long. V was pared by 7 bases and J by 0 bases, with 3 bases between. CDR1 and CDR2 (germline): MNHEY, SMNVEV (reference sequence). Here the CDR3 DNA reads TGTGCCAGCACCTCGAACACCGGGGAGCTGTTTTTT. This codes for CASTSNTGELFF.